This TCR beta chain was sequenced during a study of Ad26.COV2.S vaccination and SARS-CoV-2 variants. General study results and limits: Total T cell responses, in the TCR breadth and depth analyses, may have been underestimated. People given the vaccine had a wider spike-specific TCR breadth than placebo recipients did.

The sample holds a few counts of this clone. Its antigen remains unidentified. Only in-frame clones appear in the TCRdb table, and some are missing; sequencing was by immunoSEQ multiplex PCR. The table records about 280,000 clones, more than 70% of them present only once. The treatment denotes: some 20 received Ad26.COV2.S at low or high dose, single or two shots; about five received placebo; per-sample allocation not given. Sampling took place 63 days after the first vaccine or placebo injection. With V trimmed by 6 bases and J by 5 bases, 6 bases remained unmatched. CDR3 length: 13 amino acids. CDR1 and CDR2 from the germline V gene are MNHEY and SVGAGI.

The sample in question was peripheral blood, obtained in a trial of Ad26.COV2.S vaccine versus placebo. The rearrangement joins TRBV6-5 to TRBJ2-7, with 8 bases fitting TRBD2. The clonotype was recovered from a person between 18 and 60 years old who received the Ad26.COV2.S COVID-19 vaccine or a placebo. The CDR3 sequence is CASRPGLAHEQYF. The CDR3 DNA follows: TGTGCCAGCAGACCCGGACTAGCCCACGAGCAGTACTTC.